This TCR beta chain was sequenced for a study of PD-L1 blockade in urothelial cancer. Time point described: peripheral blood 6 weeks after treatment start. Spike-ins of synthetic TCR analog templates went into each PCR. Sequencing was performed with immunoSEQ multiplex PCR; in TCRdb, only in-frame clones are kept and a portion is missing. Of just over 35,000 clones in the sample, approximately 84% are singletons; the top ten hold roughly 10%. The CDR3 loop spans 14 amino acids. CDR1 and CDR2 (germline): SGHAT, FQNNGV. With V trimmed by 5 bases and J by 1 base, 3 bases remained unmatched. The sequence was collected from a man aged 40-50 years with urothelial cancer. The chain recombines TRBV11-2 with TRBJ2-7; 9 bases match TRBD1. Here the sequenced sample was PBMCs, taken around atezolizumab (anti-PD-L1) treatment. The CDR3 nucleotides read TGTGCCAGCAGCGGGACAGGGCTATCCTACGAGCAGTACTTC. This encodes CASSGTGLSYEQYF.